This TCR beta chain was sequenced in a study of identical twins. The CDR3 runs 17 residues. CDR1 and CDR2 (germline): LGHNA, YNFKEQ. V was pared by 0 bases and J by 8 bases, with 10 bases of the junction left unmatched. The cDNA had a unique molecular identifier and a template-switch universal primer site. TCRdb recomputed calls from the 5' RACE reads with MiXCR, one row per CDR3 protein. The sample has fewer than 250,000 distinct CDR3 sequences, around 10% seen once; the top ten hold 4.5% to 5.5%. V gene TRBV4-2 combines with J gene TRBJ2-2, with 9 bases that match TRBD2. The TCR sequence derives from a woman younger than 30 in good health. The sequenced sample was memory (CD45RO+) T cells sorted from blood. CDR3 DNA sequence: TGTGCCAGCAGCCAAGAAGGGGGTAGCGGGAGAGGTGGGGAGCTGTTTTTT. It codes for CASSQEGGSGRGGELFF.